This T cell receptor beta chain originates from a study of OX40 agonist ivuxolimab in advanced cancers. Whole-study context: Patients with hepatocellular carcinoma, melanoma, renal cell or head and neck cancer made up the dose-escalation patients. Of mixed ages from about 20 to 80 and averaging about 60 years, the group was approximately 84% male.

V was clipped by 0 bases and J by 7 bases; unmatched bases: 6. Per germline, CDR1 SGHRS and CDR2 YFSETQ. The CDR3 is 15 amino acids. Generated by immunoSEQ multiplex PCR, the TCRdb table keeps only in-frame clones and is missing some. The sample shows tens of thousands of clones, roughly 87% of them seen only once. The chain combines TRBV5-1 with TRBJ2-1, with TRBD2 matching 8 bases. This TCR derives from an adult with an advanced solid tumor such as melanoma, head and neck, liver or kidney cancer. Here the sequenced sample was CD4+ or CD8+ T cells sorted from blood, taken in a trial of the OX40 agonist ivuxolimab. CDR3 protein: CASSLESGSMNEQFF. CDR3 nucleotide sequence: TGCGCCAGCAGCTTGGAGAGCGGGAGCATGAATGAGCAGTTCTTC.